This T cell receptor beta chain originates from a study of blood T cells in healthy people across ages. Study-wide findings and caveats: Versus aged donors, long-lived donors had higher diversity and more naive CD4+ cells.

A second PCR of roughly 7 to 11 cycles used a sample-barcoded 5' primer and a J-beta primer mix. MiXCR, applied by TCRdb to the 5' RACE reads, yields one record per CDR3 protein. Of 800,000 to 950,000 distinct CDR3 sequences listed, around 29% are singletons. Per germline, CDR1 SGHVS and CDR2 FQNEAQ. The CDR3 covers 17 residues. V lost 7 bases and J lost 0, with 16 bases in between. Details on this clonotype: Its matching antigen is unknown.

Researchers collected about 9.6 milliliters of peripheral blood from every single donor. At least 7 million PBMCs were isolated per sample. This sample was shared with a second study, whose subject was T cells of mothers and their children.

This rearrangement joins TRBV7-8 to TRBJ2-6; tentatively, D is TRBD1 or TRBD2 (5 bases each). The sequencing input was blood. The TCR comes from a woman aged 40-49 years in good health. CDR3 DNA sequence: TGTGCCAGCACCCAGGGACGGCCGAACTCTGGGGCCAACGTCCTGACTTTC. Encoded protein: CASTQGRPNSGANVLTF.